This T cell receptor (beta chain) was retrieved from a study of blood T cell repertoires in COVID-19. Using immunoSEQ multiplex PCR, the repertoire was profiled, and TCRdb retains in-frame clones only, with some absent. The data contain more than 150,000 clones, 80% to 90% of them singletons. The receptor was isolated from a man between 60 and 75 years old with acute or convalescent COVID-19. What was sequenced was peripheral blood.

CDR3 amino acids: CASSDSRDTYNSPLHF. The CDR3 bases are TGCGCCAGCAGCGATTCCCGGGACACCTATAATTCACCCCTCCACTTT. The chain links TRBV5-1 to TRBJ1-6, with D perhaps matching TRBD1 (6 bases). The ends were cut back, 4 bases at V and 2 bases at J, with 13 bases in the middle. Germline V lookup: CDR1 SGHRS, CDR2 YFSETQ. This CDR3 has 16 residues. Looking up the rest from reference TRBV5-1 and TRBJ1-6 gives the full variable domain: KAGVTQTPRYLIKTRGQQVTLSCSPISGHRSVSWYQQTPGQGLQFLFEYFSETQRNKGNFPGRFSGRQFSNSRSEMNVSTLELGDSALYLCASSDSRDTYNSPLHFGNGTRLTVT.